These 14 T cell receptor beta chains came from one sample sequenced in a study (dated by TCRdb to about 2015). The library was obtained by multiplex PCR. Sequencing relied on an Ion Torrent PGM. Adaptor-ligated barcode primers were used to amplify TRBV12-4/TRBJ1-2 clonotypes in the roughly 23-patient analysis. TCRdb took the public reads, trimmed them with fastp at Q25, ran MiXCR for clone calling and kept in-frame beta chains. Every entry covers one CDR3 protein and lists the most common genes and DNA from its rows. This sample gives over a thousand distinct CDR3 sequences in total; approximately 15% of them show up just once. 45% to 55% of the sample comes from the top ten. Sample: naive CD4+ T cells sorted from blood. The cell subset or site label corresponds to: naive CD4+ T cells, CD4+CD45RA+CD25-. The receptors were sampled from a female donor with breast cancer.

This clonotype is medium-sized within its sample. The CDR3 here is CASSFQNWGGYTF. Here the CDR3 DNA reads TGTGCCAGCAGTTTTCAGAACTGGGGCGGCTACACCTTC. V and J are TRBV12-3 or TRBV12-4 and TRBJ1-2, with D perhaps TRBD1 (5 bases). V lost 3 bases to trimming and J lost 8 bases, with 13 bases between them. The CDR3 extends over 13 amino acids.

This clonotype was observed at least ten times. The chain joins TRBV12-3 or TRBV12-4 to TRBJ1-2; D uncertain. This CDR3 is built from 12 residues. V was cut by 4 bases and J by 8 bases, with 11 bases left in between. CDR3 residues: CASSSSEGGYTF. Here the CDR3 DNA reads TGTGCCAGCAGTTCAAGCGAGGGAGGCTACACCTTC.

This rearrangement joins TRBV12-3 or TRBV12-4 to TRBJ1-2, with D possibly TRBD1 on 6 matching bases. The CDR3 sequence is 13 residues long. V lost 6 bases, J lost 6 bases, and 14 bases lay in between. CDR3 region: CASSTGQVDGYTF. CDR3 DNA sequence: TGTGCCAGCAGCACGGGACAAGTGGATGGCTACACCTTC.

This clonotype turned up a few times. The J gene is TRBJ1-2, the V gene TRBV12-3 or TRBV12-4, with 7 bases aligning to TRBD1. The CDR3 runs to 14 residues. V trimming: 1 base; J trimming: 3 bases; junction bases outside the gene matches: 2. DNA of the CDR3: TGTGCCAGCAGTTTAGGACAGGGCTACTATGGCTACACCTTC. Protein: CASSLGQGYYGYTF.

The table lists this clonotype with many counts. The chain carries TRBV12-3 or TRBV12-4 and TRBJ1-2, with TRBD1 as a possible D gene (6 bases). V was trimmed by 1 base and J by 6 bases, leaving 12 bases between them. CDR3 length: 14 amino acids. CDR3 sequence reads: CASSLEDSSNGYTF. CDR3 nucleotide sequence: TGTGCCAGCAGTTTAGAGGACAGCTCGAATGGCTACACCTTC.

By share of the sample, this clonotype is large. This chain uses TRBV12-3 or TRBV12-4 with TRBJ1-2; 8 nucleotides match TRBD1. This CDR3 has 13 residues. V shed 6 bases, J shed 8 bases, and the junction held 8 bases outside the gene matches. The CDR3 loop reads CASRAGTGTGYTF. The CDR3 region has the DNA TGTGCCAGCAGAGCCGGGACAGGTACCGGCTACACCTTC.

This clonotype appeared many times. The V call is TRBV12-3 or TRBV12-4, the J call TRBJ1-2; D possibly corresponds to TRBD1 (5 bases). The CDR3 length is 14 residues. V gave up 5 bases and J gave up 7 bases, with 17 bases separating them. CDR3 residues: CASSPKGRVTGYTF. The CDR3, as DNA: TGTGCCAGCAGTCCGAAGGGGCGCGTTACTGGCTACACCTTC.

By sample fraction, this clonotype is medium-sized. The J gene is TRBJ1-2, the V gene TRBV12-3 or TRBV12-4; a possible D gene is TRBD1 (5 bases). V was cut by 5 bases and J by 4 bases, with 14 bases left in between. The CDR3 covers 14 residues. Here the CDR3 reads CASSPGQPSYGYTF. The CDR3 nucleotides are TGTGCCAGCAGTCCCGGACAACCCTCCTATGGCTACACCTTC.

The rearrangement joins TRBV12-3 or TRBV12-4 to TRBJ1-2; 9 nucleotides match TRBD1. With 3 bases clipped from V and 4 bases from J, the junction kept 6 bases outside the gene matches. The CDR3 runs to 15 residues. The CDR3 nucleotides read TGTGCCAGCAGTTTTCGGACAGGGGCTTCCTATGGCTACACCTTC. Encoded protein: CASSFRTGASYGYTF.

This clonotype was recorded at least ten times. This chain uses TRBV12-3 or TRBV12-4 with TRBJ1-2; TRBD1 agrees at 8 bases. V lost 6 bases and J lost 5; bases outside the gene matches: 5. CDR3 length: 13 amino acids. The DNA for the CDR3 is TGTGCCAGCAGCCCCGACAGGGGTTATGGCTACACCTTC. Protein product: CASSPDRGYGYTF.

This clonotype is deemed medium-sized. The chain is built from TRBV12-3 or TRBV12-4 and TRBJ1-2; weak D call: TRBD1 (6 bases). Trimming stripped 0 bases from V and 8 bases from J, with 13 bases between. The length of the CDR3 is 14 residues. The CDR3 DNA is TGTGCCAGCAGTTTAGCGTCGGCAGGGGTCGGCTACACCTTC. The encoded protein is CASSLASAGVGYTF.

By proportion, this clonotype is medium-sized (0.01 to 0.1%). V and J are TRBV12-3 or TRBV12-4 and TRBJ1-2; tentatively, D is TRBD1 (5 bases). The CDR3 spans 13 residues. V was cut by 5 bases and J by 5 bases, with 12 bases left in between. This CDR3 reads CASSPRERYGYTF. The CDR3, as DNA: TGTGCCAGCAGTCCCAGGGAACGGTATGGCTACACCTTC.

This clonotype is medium-sized (0.01 to 0.1%) in the sample. The gene calls are TRBV12-5 and TRBJ1-2; 8 positions agree with TRBD1. CDR3 length: 13 amino acids. The V gene's germline CDR1 is LGHNT and CDR2 FRNRAP. V lost 5 bases and J lost 4; bases outside the gene matches: 3. The CDR3 is CASGLGQAYGYTF. The CDR3 DNA follows: TGTGCTAGTGGTCTGGGACAGGCCTATGGCTACACCTTC. The full variable domain, with the rest looked up from reference TRBV12-5 and TRBJ1-2, is DARVTQTPRHKVTEMGQEVTMRCQPILGHNTVFWYRQTMMQGLELLAYFRNRAPLDDSGMPKDRFSAEMPDATLATLKIQPSEPRDSAVYFCASGLGQAYGYTFGSGTRLTVV.

In its sample, this clonotype ranks as medium-sized. The rearrangement links TRBV12-3 or TRBV12-4 to TRBJ1-2, with D possibly being TRBD1 (5 bases). Trimming took off 5 bases at V and 5 bases at J, with 9 bases between the two ends. The CDR3 is 12 amino acids. In DNA form, the CDR3 reads TGTGCCAGCAGTATAAAGGGGTATGGCTACACCTTC. This gives the protein CASSIKGYGYTF.